The 13 T cell receptor beta chains below all came from one sample that was sequenced in a study of T cell responses to AZD1222 COVID-19 vaccine. The table came from immunoSEQ multiplex PCR; TCRdb's copy has only in-frame clones and leaves some out. The table has about 57,000 clones, 85% to 90% seen once. Material: peripheral blood, obtained on day 0 of AZD1222 vaccination. These TCRs come from an adult in good health.

The chain recombines TRBV7-9 with TRBJ2-5, with 7 bases lining up with TRBD2. In germline, CDR1 is SEHNR, CDR2 FQNEAQ (reference sequence). The V gene end was trimmed by 3 bases and the J gene end by 5 bases; junction bases not matched to a gene: 3. This CDR3 has 13 residues. The CDR3 DNA follows: TGTGCCAGCAGCTTGGGTAGCGGGGAGACCCAGTACTTC. Its protein product is CASSLGSGETQYF.

The CDR3 nucleotides are TGTGCCTGCCGGGACCGAGGGGGAAACTATGGCTACACCTTC. It translates to CACRDRGGNYGYTF. The chain recombines TRBV30 with TRBJ1-2, with D perhaps TRBD1 (6 bases). The CDR3 sequence is 14 residues long. V lost 6 bases and J lost 2, with 16 bases in between. Germline CDR1 GTSNPN, CDR2 SVGIG (reference sequence). Using reference TRBV30 and TRBJ1-2 for the parts outside the CDR3, the full variable domain is SQTIHQWPATLVQPVGSPLSLECTVEGTSNPNLYWYRQAAGRGLQLLFYSVGIGQISSEVPQNLSASRPQDRQFILSSKKLLLSDSGFYLCACRDRGGNYGYTFGSGTRLTVV.

The rearrangement joins TRBV6-6 to TRBJ1-4, with D uncertain. V gave up 4 bases and J gave up 10 bases, with 13 bases separating them. From germline, CDR1 is MNHNY and CDR2 SVGAGI (reference sequence). The CDR3 has 13 amino acids. The CDR3 nucleotides are TGTGCCAGCAGTTCTTATGATCCGGGAAAACTGTTTTTT. This gives the protein CASSSYDPGKLFF.

V usage is TRBV28 and J usage is TRBJ2-7; TRBD1 is a possible D gene (5 bases). Looked up from germline, CDR1 is MDHEN and CDR2 is SYDVKM. The CDR3 is 14 residues long. Trimming cost V 10 bases and J 5 bases, with 21 bases left between them. The CDR3 DNA reads TGTGCCACGCAGGGTATGGATGGGTATCACGAGCAGTACTTC. It encodes CATQGMDGYHEQYF. Full variable domain (missing parts from reference TRBV28 and TRBJ2-7): DVKVTQSSRYLVKRTGEKVFLECVQDMDHENMFWYRQDPGLGLRLIYFSYDVKMKEKGDIPEGYSVSREKKERFSLILESASTNQTSMYLCATQGMDGYHEQYFGPGTRLTVT.

The V call is TRBV7-3, the J call TRBJ2-3; the match to TRBD2 covers 8 bases. Trimming took 8 bases from V and 5 from J; bases not matched to a gene: 12. CDR3 length: 15 residues. Germline loops: CDR1 SGHTA, CDR2 FQGTGA. CDR3 amino acids: CASQLAGGPGDTQYF. The CDR3 DNA sequence: TGTGCCAGCCAGTTGGCGGGGGGTCCCGGAGATACGCAGTATTTT. Drawing the rest from reference TRBV7-3 and TRBJ2-3, the complete variable domain is GAGVSQTPSNKVTEKGKYVELRCDPISGHTALYWYRQSLGQGPEFLIYFQGTGAADDSGLPNDRFFAVRPEGSVSTLKIQRTERGDSAVYLCASQLAGGPGDTQYFGPGTRLTVL.

J is TRBJ2-3 and V is TRBV7-8; D is ambiguous. The CDR3 is made up of 13 amino acids. Germline CDR1 reads SGHVS; CDR2 reads FQNEAQ. V dropped 5 bases and J dropped 4 bases, with 10 bases sitting between them. CDR3 residues: CASSARQADTQYF. CDR3 nucleotide sequence: TGTGCCAGCAGCGCCCGACAAGCAGATACGCAGTATTTT.

The chain carries TRBV7-9 and TRBJ2-1; D ambiguous. The CDR3 length is 11 residues. With 1 base removed from V and 12 bases from J, the gap between germline ends came to 7 bases. Germline V lookup: CDR1 SEHNR, CDR2 FQNEAQ (reference sequence). The CDR3 loop is CASSLEELQFF. The CDR3 DNA is TGTGCCAGCAGCTTAGAGGAGTTGCAGTTCTTC.

This clone is a singleton in its sample. V is TRBV6-6 and J is TRBJ2-1; D is tentatively TRBD1 or TRBD2 (6 bases each). The CDR3 runs 14 residues. CDR1 is MNHNY and CDR2 is SVGAGI in the germline V gene (reference sequence). V was shortened by 6 bases and J by 7 bases, with 16 bases between the two germline ends. The chain's CDR3 is CASRTGGPRNEQFF. CDR3 DNA: TGTGCCAGCAGAACTGGGGGGCCTAGGAATGAGCAGTTCTTC.

This clone was observed a single time. This chain connects TRBV10-2 to TRBJ1-4, with 11 bases aligning to TRBD1. With 10 bases clipped from V and 5 bases from J, the junction kept 3 bases outside the gene matches. The CDR3 consists of 13 residues. From germline, CDR1 is WSHSY and CDR2 SAAADI. The CDR3 region is CATGQGANEKLFF. The CDR3 DNA sequence: TGCGCCACCGGACAGGGGGCGAATGAAAAACTGTTTTTT.

The chain joins TRBV4-1 to TRBJ1-4; D is unresolved. V was clipped by 0 bases and J by 8 bases, with 13 bases between them. The CDR3 is 15 amino acids. The germline gives CDR1 MGHRA, CDR2 YSYEKL. The CDR3 region has the DNA TGCGCCAGCAGCCAAGATCTTACTTTGGGGGAAAAACTGTTTTTT. The encoded protein is CASSQDLTLGEKLFF.

This clone showed up just a few times. The sample holds other DNA sequences that translate to the same CDR3. The chain recombines TRBV5-1 with TRBJ1-1; unclear D gene. Between the trimmed V and J ends, which lost 0 bases and 1 base, there was a span of 4 bases. CDR1 is SGHRS, CDR2 YFSETQ, per germline. The CDR3 runs to 13 residues. The CDR3 DNA sequence: TGCGCCAGCAGCTTGGCCGGGAACACTGAAGCTTTCTTT. Its protein is CASSLAGNTEAFF.

V is TRBV28 and J is TRBJ1-4; the D gene is possibly TRBD1 (5 bases). The CDR3 covers 12 residues. Germline V lookup: CDR1 MDHEN, CDR2 SYDVKM. The V and J ends lost 8 bases and 5 bases respectively, with 9 bases between them. CDR3 coding DNA: TGTGCCAGCGACAGCCAGAATGAAAAACTGTTTTTT. Translated: CASDSQNEKLFF. Full variable domain (rest looked up from reference TRBV28 and TRBJ1-4): DVKVTQSSRYLVKRTGEKVFLECVQDMDHENMFWYRQDPGLGLRLIYFSYDVKMKEKGDIPEGYSVSREKKERFSLILESASTNQTSMYLCASDSQNEKLFFGSGTQLSVL.

The genes are TRBV20-1 and TRBJ2-7, with no clear D. Trimming pared 6 bases from V and 3 bases from J, leaving 9 bases between. In germline, CDR1 is DFQATT, CDR2 SNEGSKA (reference sequence). The CDR3 loop spans 11 amino acids. The CDR3 nucleotides are TGCAGTGCCCCCCCTCTCTACGAGCAGTACTTC. It specifies CSAPPLYEQYF.